A selection of T cell receptor beta chains follows, all from one sample in a study of cytomegalovirus exposure and HLA in healthy donors. Only in-frame clones appear in the TCRdb table, and some are missing; sequencing was by immunoSEQ multiplex PCR. The table lists around 220,000 clones, roughly 83% of them singletons. Source material: PBMCs. The receptors shown here come from a woman in her thirties in good health and CMV-seropositive. Each CDR3 is given without its conserved first and last residue. Size values are once, few and many counts, or a class for expanded clones, and some rows have none.

>few|TRBV28|TRBJ2-7
ASSLCRGTSGRNEQY
>few|TRBV5-6|TRBJ1-1
ASSPTMRDRNTEAF
>NA|TRBV6-5|TRBJ1-1
ASTTGSTRTEAF
>NA|TRBV18|TRBJ1-1
ASSPPIGQGAEAF
>NA|TRBV9|TRBJ2-4
ASSVGGAPENIQY
>NA|TRBV2|TRBJ2-2
ASSSTSGSGGLF
>once|TRBV4-3|TRBJ2-7
ASSQGRSGPYEQY
>NA|TRBV7-8|TRBJ2-7
ASSTRLDLYEQY
>NA|TRBV6-6|TRBJ1-2
ASRQNRGRAYGYT
>NA|TRBV29-1|TRBJ1-5
SVARGDNQPQH
>NA|TRBV19|TRBJ2-7
ASSITRSSYEQY
>NA|TRBV5-4|TRBJ2-1
ASSLSREGYNEQF
>NA|TRBV19|TRBJ1-2
ASTIATPILYGYT
>NA|TRBV6-1|TRBJ1-1
ASSGRRGTGLKNF
>NA|TRBV2|TRBJ1-2
ASSVASSYGYT
>NA|TRBV4-1|TRBJ2-7
ASSQVGTGTHEQY
>NA|TRBV5-1|TRBJ2-3
ASTAQGWGTDTQY
>NA|TRBV27|TRBJ1-2
ASSTTPSTGHRYGYT
>once|TRBV7-9|TRBJ1-1
ASSFGGKNTEAF
>NA|TRBV18|TRBJ1-4
ASSPLAGAINEKLF
>NA|TRBV10-3|TRBJ2-7
AISGSSEDEQY
>once|TRBV4-2|TRBJ2-7
ASSQADRPTYEQY
>NA|TRBV4-3|TRBJ1-1
ASSLFLGTEAF
>NA|TRBV5-1|TRBJ2-3
ASSNKQGAHADTQY
>NA|TRBV9|TRBJ2-1
ASSVGPSGSHGDEQF
>NA|TRBV5-4|TRBJ1-1
ASSLGPQSRNTEAF
>NA|TRBV6-5|TRBJ1-3
ASSYLGERNTIY
>NA|TRBV5-1|TRBJ1-1
ASSLVGSNTEAF
>NA|TRBV10-1|TRBJ2-3
ASSVGDPSTDTQY
>NA|TRBV9|TRBJ2-7
ASSPTGGSSYEQY
>NA|TRBV5-4|TRBJ2-3
ASSGASTDTQY
>NA|TRBV28|TRBJ2-7
ASSLSSYEQY
>NA|TRBV27|TRBJ2-1
ASSIDRAVSYNEQF
>NA|TRBV4-2|TRBJ2-7
ASSQSGTSGRNEQY
>NA|TRBV11-3|TRBJ2-3
ASSLDILSGDTQY
>few|TRBV19|TRBJ1-1
ASTSGFTEAF
>once|TRBV10-3|TRBJ1-2
AISDTLGPTGYT
>NA|TRBV5-4|TRBJ2-5
ASSKTEQETQY
>NA|TRBV5-6|TRBJ2-7
ASSLFTFAGEQY
>NA|TRBV9|TRBJ1-2
ASSVGVPHYGYT
>NA|TRBV27|TRBJ2-7
ASSRVGQGYEQY
>once|TRBV2|TRBJ2-1
ASRETSDHF
>NA|TRBV7-3|TRBJ1-1
ASSVQGWNTEAF
>NA|TRBV11-3|TRBJ2-2
ASSLAFNLGELF
>NA|TRBV29-1|TRBJ2-1
SVEWTPLVYNEQF
>NA|TRBV20-1|TRBJ2-7
SGTVGPEQY
>NA|TRBV6-5|TRBJ2-2
ASSYTGTGELF
>NA|TRBV18|TRBJ1-5
ASSLQRASGQPQH
>NA|TRBV2|TRBJ1-2
ASSGDRSTYGYT
>NA|TRBV27|TRBJ2-7
ASRGWEGSHEQY
>NA|TRBV30|TRBJ2-1
ACRASGRFNEQF
>NA|TRBV11-3|TRBJ2-7
ASSLDSTYEQY
>NA|TRBV5-1|TRBJ2-1
ASSLKTSNNEQF
>few|TRBV14|TRBJ1-1
ASSQGVWAGAF